This TCR beta chain appears in the sequencing data of a study of radiotherapy plus CTLA-4 blockade in lung cancer. In the study overall: Disease control reached 30% to 35%, with objective responses in 15% to 20%.

TCRdb's table, derived via immunoSEQ multiplex PCR, lists solely in-frame clones and lacks some. The sample consists of some 110,000 clones, about 90% of them appearing once. Overall study findings and caveats: Radiotherapy plus ipilimumab was followed by expansion in blood of tumor-derived TCR clones.

A word on this clone: What it recognizes is unknown.

The CDR3 extends over 15 amino acids. The germline CDR1 and CDR2 sequences are SGHRS and YFSETQ. The germline V and J ends were trimmed by 0 bases and 3 bases, with 10 bases remaining between them. The TCR originated in a human donor with non-small cell lung cancer that progressed on radiotherapy plus ipilimumab. The chain is built from TRBV5-1 and TRBJ2-1; D possibly corresponds to TRBD2 (6 bases). The material was peripheral blood, obtained from a patient treated with radiotherapy plus ipilimumab. As DNA, the CDR3 is TGCGCCAGCAGCTTGGACGGGAGTGGCTACAATGAGCAGTTCTTC. This translates into CASSLDGSGYNEQFF.